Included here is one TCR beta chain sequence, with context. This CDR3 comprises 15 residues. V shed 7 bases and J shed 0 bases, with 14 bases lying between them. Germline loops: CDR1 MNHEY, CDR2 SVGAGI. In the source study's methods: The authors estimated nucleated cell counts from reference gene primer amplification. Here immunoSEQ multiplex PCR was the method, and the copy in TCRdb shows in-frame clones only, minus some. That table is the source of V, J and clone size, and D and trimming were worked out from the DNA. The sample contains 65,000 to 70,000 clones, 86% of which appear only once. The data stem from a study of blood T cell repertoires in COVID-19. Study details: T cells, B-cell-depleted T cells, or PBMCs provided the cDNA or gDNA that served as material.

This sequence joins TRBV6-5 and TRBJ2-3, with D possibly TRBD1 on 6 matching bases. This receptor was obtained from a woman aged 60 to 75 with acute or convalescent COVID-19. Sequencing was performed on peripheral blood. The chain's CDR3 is CASKEPRGSTDTQYF. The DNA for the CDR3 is TGTGCCAGCAAGGAACCCAGGGGTAGCACAGATACGCAGTATTTT.